The 11 T cell receptor beta chains below all came from one sample that was sequenced in a study of blood T cell repertoires in COVID-19. Using immunoSEQ multiplex PCR, the repertoire was profiled, and TCRdb retains in-frame clones only, with some absent. The data contain 230,000 or so clones, roughly 90% of them singletons. The source material was PBMCs or T cells enriched from blood (not recorded which). These receptors all come from a middle-aged woman with acute COVID-19.

In DNA form, the CDR3 reads TGTGCCAGCAGCACCCCCTTGGGGACTAGCTCCCCAGATACGCAGTATTTT. Translation gives CASSTPLGTSSPDTQYF. V usage is TRBV5-8 and J usage is TRBJ2-3, with 9 bases that match TRBD2. Trimming cost V 4 bases and J 4 bases; bases outside gene matches: 13. The length of the CDR3 is 17 residues. Germline CDR1 SGHTS, CDR2 YDEGEE.

This chain links TRBV28 with TRBJ2-1; 8 bases map to TRBD2. After removal of 2 bases from V and 2 bases from J, the junction contained 5 bases not matched to a gene. The CDR3 is 16 amino acids. Germline CDR1 and CDR2: MDHEN and SYDVKM. CDR3 sequence (DNA): TGTGCCAGCAGTTTACAGCGGGGGCCTACCTACAATGAGCAGTTCTTC. Translation: CASSLQRGPTYNEQFF.

The rearrangement uses TRBV6-5 and TRBJ2-3; 7 bases line up with TRBD2. J was trimmed by 2 bases and V by 0 bases; bases with no gene match: 5. The germline V gene has CDR1 MNHEY and CDR2 SVGAGI. The CDR3 spans 16 residues. The CDR3 is CASSYSFGTNTDTQYF. The CDR3 bases are TGTGCCAGCAGTTACTCTTTTGGGACTAACACAGATACGCAGTATTTT.

The chain joins TRBV4-2 to TRBJ2-3; 7 nucleotides line up with TRBD2. The V gene end was trimmed by 0 bases and the J gene end by 2 bases; junction bases not matched to a gene: 11. CDR1 LGHNA and CDR2 YNFKEQ come from the germline V gene. This CDR3 region has 18 residues. CDR3 DNA sequence: TGTGCCAGCAGCCAAGATGGGGCTAGCGGAACCGTCACAGATACGCAGTATTTT. This encodes CASSQDGASGTVTDTQYF.

The J gene is TRBJ2-1, the V gene TRBV7-6, with D possibly being TRBD1 (5 bases). Germline V gives CDR1 SGHVS, CDR2 FNYEAQ. The CDR3 extends over 11 amino acids. Trimming removed 3 bases at V and 12 bases at J, with 9 bases between. The CDR3 nucleotides read TGTGCCAGCAGCTTGGTAGGGGTGCAGTTCTTC. Protein: CASSLVGVQFF. Looking up the rest from reference TRBV7-6 and TRBJ2-1 gives the full variable domain: GAGVSQSPRYKVTKRGQDVALRCDPISGHVSLYWYRQALGQGPEFLTYFNYEAQQDKSGLPNDRFSAERPEGSISTLTIQRTEQRDSAMYRCASSLVGVQFFGPGTRLTVL.

This clone was seen just once. The chain combines TRBV7-8 with TRBJ2-1, with D maybe TRBD1 (6 bases). Germline CDR1 SGHVS, CDR2 FQNEAQ. V lost 5 bases to trimming and J lost 1 base, with 12 bases between them. This CDR3 contains 15 residues. CDR3 bases: TGTGCCAGCAGCCCCCTCGACAGGTCCTACAATGAGCAGTTCTTC. Amino acid sequence: CASSPLDRSYNEQFF.

Notes on this clone: Relative to the germline gene, one junction end is altered; a read error may explain this. The genes are TRBV3-1 (or the pseudogene TRBV3-2) and TRBJ2-7, with D unresolved. The CDR3 is made up of 13 amino acids. The germline V gene encodes CDR1 LGHDT and CDR2 YNNKEL (reference sequence). This chain's CDR3 is CASSLFLSGRNSF. The CDR3 nucleotides read TGTGCCAGCAGCCTCTTCCTAAGTGGCAGGAACTCATTC.

The table lists this clone with a few counts. This chain connects TRBV4-1 to TRBJ2-7, with TRBD1 identical over 7 bases. Trimming took 3 bases from V and 4 from J; bases not matched to a gene: 3. The CDR3 is made up of 13 amino acids. Germline CDR1 and CDR2: MGHRA and YSYEKL. CDR3 in amino acids: CASSQGQLYEQYV. Here the CDR3 DNA reads TGCGCCAGCAGCCAGGGACAGCTATACGAGCAGTACGTC.

The chain couples TRBV30 to TRBJ1-1; possible D gene TRBD1, 5 bases. This CDR3 spans 13 amino acids. Trimming stripped 4 bases from V and 1 base from J, with 10 bases between. CDR1 is GTSNPN, CDR2 SVGIG, per germline (reference sequence). The CDR3 DNA reads as TGTGCCTGGACGGGACTTACGAACACTGAAGCTTTCTTT. As protein: CAWTGLTNTEAFF. The variable domain in full, with the rest retrieved from reference TRBV30 and TRBJ1-1, is SQTIHQWPATLVQPVGSPLSLECTVEGTSNPNLYWYRQAAGRGLQLLFYSVGIGQISSEVPQNLSASRPQDRQFILSSKKLLLSDSGFYLCAWTGLTNTEAFFGQGTRLTVV.

This clone was recorded a few times. The chain joins TRBV19 to TRBJ1-4, with D perhaps matching TRBD1 (6 bases). The germline V gene encodes CDR1 LNHDA and CDR2 SQIVND (reference sequence). V lost 5 bases to trimming and J lost 6 bases, with 16 bases between them. The CDR3 is 15 residues long. CDR3 nucleotide sequence: TGTGCCAGTAGTTTTAACCGGGACAAGCATGAAAAACTGTTTTTT. Amino acid sequence: CASSFNRDKHEKLFF.

In regard to this clone: Additional DNA sequences in this sample encode the identical CDR3. CDR3 coding DNA: TGCAGCGTTGCTAGCTCTGGGGCCAACGTCCTGACTTTC. Encoded protein: CSVASSGANVLTF. The J gene is TRBJ2-6, the V gene TRBV29-1; D not resolved. V dropped 4 bases and J dropped 0 bases, with 4 bases sitting between them. Germline V gives CDR1 SQVTM, CDR2 ANQGSEA. The length of the CDR3 is 13 residues.